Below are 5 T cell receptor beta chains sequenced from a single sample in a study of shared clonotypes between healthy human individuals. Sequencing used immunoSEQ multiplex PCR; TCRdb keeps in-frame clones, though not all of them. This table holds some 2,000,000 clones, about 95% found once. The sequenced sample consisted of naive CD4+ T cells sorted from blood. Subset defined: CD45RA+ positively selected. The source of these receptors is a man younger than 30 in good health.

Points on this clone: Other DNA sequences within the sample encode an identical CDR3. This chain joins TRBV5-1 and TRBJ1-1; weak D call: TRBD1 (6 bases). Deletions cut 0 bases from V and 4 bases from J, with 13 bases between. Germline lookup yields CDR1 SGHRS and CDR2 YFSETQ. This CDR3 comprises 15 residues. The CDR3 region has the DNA TGCGCCAGCAGCTTGGCGGCGACAGGAGGCACTGAAGCTTTCTTT. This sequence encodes CASSLAATGGTEAFF. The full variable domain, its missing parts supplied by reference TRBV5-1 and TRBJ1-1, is KAGVTQTPRYLIKTRGQQVTLSCSPISGHRSVSWYQQTPGQGLQFLFEYFSETQRNKGNFPGRFSGRQFSNSRSEMNVSTLELGDSALYLCASSLAATGGTEAFFGQGTRLTVV.

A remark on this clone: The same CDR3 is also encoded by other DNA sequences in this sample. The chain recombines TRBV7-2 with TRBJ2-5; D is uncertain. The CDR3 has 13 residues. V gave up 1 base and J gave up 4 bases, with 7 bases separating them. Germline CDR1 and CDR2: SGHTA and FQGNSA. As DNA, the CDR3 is TGTGCCAGCAGCTTAGAACGTGGAGAGACCCAGTACTTC. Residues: CASSLERGETQYF.

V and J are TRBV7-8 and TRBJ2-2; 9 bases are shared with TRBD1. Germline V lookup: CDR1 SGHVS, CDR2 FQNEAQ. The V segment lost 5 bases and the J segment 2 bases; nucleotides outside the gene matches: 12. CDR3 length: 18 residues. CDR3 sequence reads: CASSPRTGAAGNTGELFF. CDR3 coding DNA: TGTGCCAGCAGCCCAAGGACAGGGGCCGCCGGCAACACCGGGGAGCTGTTTTTT. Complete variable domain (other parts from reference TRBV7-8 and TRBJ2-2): GAGVSQSPRYKVAKRGQDVALRCDPISGHVSLFWYQQALGQGPEFLTYFQNEAQLDKSGLPSDRFFAERPEGSVSTLKIQRTQQEDSAVYLCASSPRTGAAGNTGELFFGEGSRLTVL.

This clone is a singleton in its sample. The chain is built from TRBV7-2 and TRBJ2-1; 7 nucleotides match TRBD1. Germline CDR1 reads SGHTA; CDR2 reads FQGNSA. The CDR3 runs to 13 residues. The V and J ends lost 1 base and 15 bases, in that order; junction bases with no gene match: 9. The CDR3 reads CASSLVPEGDRFF. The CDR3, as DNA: TGTGCCAGCAGCTTAGTCCCTGAGGGGGACAGGTTCTTC.

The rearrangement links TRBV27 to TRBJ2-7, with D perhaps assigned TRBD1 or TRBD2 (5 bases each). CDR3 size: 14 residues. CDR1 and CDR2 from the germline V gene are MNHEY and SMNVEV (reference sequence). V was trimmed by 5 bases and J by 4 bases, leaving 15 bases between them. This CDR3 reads CASSPRPEGYEQYF. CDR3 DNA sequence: TGTGCCAGCAGTCCACGACCCGAGGGGTACGAGCAGTACTTC.